The 5 T cell receptor beta chains below come from one sample, sequenced in a study of T cells in Graves' hyperthyroidism and ophthalmopathy. Researchers took RNA transcripts and amplified the TCR beta CDR3 regions from them. Using the HTBI primer set, a first-round RT-PCR was run on the TCR CDR3. TCRdb reprocessed the multiplex PCR reads with MiXCR, giving one entry per CDR3 protein. Of 640,000 or so distinct CDR3 sequences listed, 14% to 15% are singletons. The sequencing input was blood. These receptors were collected from a woman between 35 and 50 years old with Graves' ophthalmopathy.

This clonotype was found once. CDR3 nucleotides: TGTGCCAGCAGTTACGTCGGGGACATTTCACTGAACACTGAAGCTTTCTTT. The encoded protein is CASSYVGDISLNTEAFF. The chain employs TRBV6-5 and TRBJ1-1; tentative D call: TRBD1 (6 bases). Per germline, CDR1 MNHEY and CDR2 SVGAGI. Trimming cost V 2 bases and J 0 bases, with 16 bases left between them. The CDR3 is 17 residues long.

This clonotype was seen ten or more times. This chain links TRBV12-3 or TRBV12-4 with TRBJ2-7, with TRBD1 identical over 7 bases. This CDR3 contains 15 residues. J lost 0 bases, V lost 5 bases, and 7 bases had no gene match. CDR3 loop: CASSLGQDNSYEQYF. The CDR3 DNA sequence: TGTGCCAGCAGTCTCGGACAGGATAACTCCTACGAGCAGTACTTC.

This clonotype occurred many times. The V and J genes are TRBV20-1 and TRBJ2-7; 7 bases line up with TRBD2. The CDR3 contains 14 residues. Germline V lookup: CDR1 DFQATT, CDR2 SNEGSKA (reference sequence). With V trimmed by 0 bases and J by 7 bases, 9 bases remained unmatched. The CDR3 here is CSARESGTHGEQYF. The CDR3 DNA reads TGCAGTGCTAGAGAAAGCGGGACCCATGGGGAGCAGTACTTC.

This clonotype has at least ten counts. CDR3 in DNA: TGTGCCAGCAGCCCAAGCGGGAGGCCGCTAACTAGGGAGCTGTTTTTT. Translation gives CASSPSGRPLTRELFF. The chain employs TRBV6-1 and TRBJ2-2; 9 positions match TRBD2. Germline V gene lookup returns CDR1 MNHNS and CDR2 SASEGT. CDR3 size: 16 residues. After removal of 6 bases from V and 9 bases from J, the junction contained 14 bases not matched to a gene.

The chain has TRBV12-3 or TRBV12-4 and TRBJ1-1; TRBD1 aligns across 8 bases. Germline trimming cut 4 bases from V and 5 bases from J; bases unmatched to any gene: 18. The CDR3 length is 18 residues. Here the CDR3 DNA reads TGTGCCAGCAGTTCTAGGGGGGGGACAGGCGCCCTGGGGACTGAAGCTTTCTTT. Translated, it gives CASSSRGGTGALGTEAFF.